This TCR beta chain was documented in a study of cytomegalovirus exposure and HLA in healthy donors. Broader study findings: Through in vitro validation, three CMV-associated chains were shown to be specific for CMV antigens. According to reports, the classifier identified cytomegalovirus status with high specificity and sensitivity. Most observed TCR sequences were rare, whereas some public TCRs were detected in many donors.

The donors formed part of the approximately 110-subject validation cohort, distinct from the roughly 670-subject first cohort. Trimming removed 4 bases from V and 7 bases from J, with 20 bases in between. The CDR3 sequence is 15 residues long. CDR1 SGHNT and CDR2 YYREEE come from the germline V gene (reference sequence). Here immunoSEQ multiplex PCR was the method, and the copy in TCRdb shows in-frame clones only, minus some. This table holds 95,000 to 150,000 clones, 94% found once. As for this clone: The antigen is undetermined.

The origin of this receptor is a woman aged 18-30 years in good health and CMV-seronegative. The sample taken for sequencing was PBMCs. The V and J genes are TRBV5-4 and TRBJ1-2; D ambiguous. The CDR3 DNA sequence: TGTGCCAGCAGCGCACCGGGATCTAACACGGGTGGCTACACCTTC. It codes for CASSAPGSNTGGYTF.